This T cell receptor (beta chain) appears in the sequencing data of a study of blood T cell repertoires in COVID-19. Overall study: Samples of COVID-19 (acute and convalescent) were obtained from the United States, Italy and Spain. T cells, B-cell-depleted T cells, or PBMCs supplied cDNA or gDNA.

Per the original data handling: It was from reference gene primer amplification that nucleated cell counts were estimated. Generated by immunoSEQ multiplex PCR, the TCRdb table keeps only in-frame clones and is missing some. V and J calls and clone size follow that table, whereas D and trimming were derived from the DNA. This sample has roughly 100,000 clones, with around four fifths found just once. Losses at the gene ends were 4 bases for V and 5 bases for J; bases not matched to a gene: 4. Germline values: CDR1 SGHTA, CDR2 FQGNSA. The CDR3 covers 14 residues. Sequences were obtained from peripheral blood. The chain couples TRBV7-2 to TRBJ2-5, with 10 bases fitting TRBD1. The sequence was obtained from a human donor in a cohort sampled during active COVID-19. CDR3 nucleotides: TGTGCCAGCAGCTCGGACAGGGGGATGGAGACCCAGTACTTC. The encoded protein is CASSSDRGMETQYF. Complete variable domain (other parts from reference TRBV7-2 and TRBJ2-5): GAGVSQSPSNKVTEKGKDVELRCDPISGHTALYWYRQSLGQGLEFLIYFQGNSAPDKSGLPSDRFSAERTGGSVSTLTIQRTQQEDSAVYLCASSSDRGMETQYFGPGTRLLVL.